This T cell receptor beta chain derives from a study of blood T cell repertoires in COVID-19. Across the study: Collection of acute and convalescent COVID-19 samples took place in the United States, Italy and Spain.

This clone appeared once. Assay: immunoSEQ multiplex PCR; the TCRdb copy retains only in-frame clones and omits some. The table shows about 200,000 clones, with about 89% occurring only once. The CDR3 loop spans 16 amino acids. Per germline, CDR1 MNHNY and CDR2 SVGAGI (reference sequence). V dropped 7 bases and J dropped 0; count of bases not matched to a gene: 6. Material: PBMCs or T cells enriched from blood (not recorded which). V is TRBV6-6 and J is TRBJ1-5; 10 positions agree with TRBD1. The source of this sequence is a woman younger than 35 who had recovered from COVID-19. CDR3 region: CASTRDRGYSNQPQHF. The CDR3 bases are TGTGCCAGCACTCGGGACAGGGGCTATAGCAATCAGCCCCAGCATTTT.